This TCR beta chain was sequenced in a study of cytomegalovirus exposure and HLA in healthy donors. The CDR3 extends over 15 amino acids. CDR1 and CDR2 (germline): SNHLY, FYNNEI. Trimming removed 3 bases from V and 2 bases from J, with 11 bases in between. Study-wide results and caveats: In a later analysis, common viral pathogens appeared linked to several of the most significant clusters. Testing in vitro showed a few CMV-associated chains specific for CMV antigens.

The PCR was carried out with 60 Vbeta primers and 13 Jbeta primers. The data were produced by immunoSEQ multiplex PCR, yet TCRdb's version contains in-frame clones alone and is incomplete. The data hold roughly 200,000 clones, with just over 75% observed a single time. As regards this clone: Its antigen is unknown.

The sequencing sample was made of PBMCs. This chain joins TRBV2 and TRBJ1-5; D may be TRBD1 (5 bases). This TCR was sampled from a woman aged 55-69 years in good health and CMV-seropositive. This chain's CDR3 is CASSEGPEGNQPQHF. In DNA form, the CDR3 reads TGTGCCAGCAGTGAGGGGCCCGAAGGCAATCAGCCCCAGCATTTT.